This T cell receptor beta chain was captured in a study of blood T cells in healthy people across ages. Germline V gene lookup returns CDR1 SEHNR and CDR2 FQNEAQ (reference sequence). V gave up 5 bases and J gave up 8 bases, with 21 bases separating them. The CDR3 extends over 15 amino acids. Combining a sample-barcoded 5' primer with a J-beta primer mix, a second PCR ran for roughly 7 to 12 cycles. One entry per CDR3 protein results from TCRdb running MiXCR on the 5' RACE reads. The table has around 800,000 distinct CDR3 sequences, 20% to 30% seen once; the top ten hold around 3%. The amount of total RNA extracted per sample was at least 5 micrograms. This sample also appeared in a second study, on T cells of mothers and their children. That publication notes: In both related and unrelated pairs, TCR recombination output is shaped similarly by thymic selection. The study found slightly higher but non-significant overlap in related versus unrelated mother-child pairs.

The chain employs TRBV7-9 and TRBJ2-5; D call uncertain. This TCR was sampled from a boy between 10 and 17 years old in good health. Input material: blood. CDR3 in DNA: TGTGCCAGCAGCCATCACTGGGATGCCCCAGGCACCCAGTACTTC. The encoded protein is CASSHHWDAPGTQYF.